The rows below give T cell receptor beta chains drawn from one sample of a study of blood T cell repertoires in COVID-19. The protocol was immunoSEQ multiplex PCR, while the TCRdb copy is restricted to in-frame clones and leaves out a portion. The sample has about 250,000 clones, just under 85% seen once. The sequenced sample consisted of peripheral blood. The receptors stem from a man of 80 years or more with acute or convalescent COVID-19. Each CDR3 is given with its conserved first and last residue. D genes are given only for firm matches. Clone size is stated in some rows and not others, as once, few, many or a class when expanded.

TRBV19	.	TRBJ1-2	many	TGTGCCAGTAGTATAGATTTGCGCTCCGTGAATGGCTACACCTTC	CASSIDLRSVNGYTF
TRBV5-4	.	TRBJ1-1	.	TGTGCCAGCAGCCCGGGTGCCGCGAACACTGAAGCTTTCTTT	CASSPGAANTEAFF
TRBV7-9	TRBD2	TRBJ2-4	.	TGTGCCAGCAGCTTTACCCTAGCGGGAGGACCCTTAGCCAAAAACATTCAGTACTTC	CASSFTLAGGPLAKNIQYF
TRBV12-3/TRBV12-4	.	TRBJ1-3	.	TGTGCCAGCAGTTTCGTCGGAAACACCATATATTTT	CASSFVGNTIYF
TRBV28	.	TRBJ1-1	.	TGTGCCAGCACCTCGGGATTGTGGCCCGAAAACACTGAAGCTTTCTTT	CASTSGLWPENTEAFF
TRBV12-3/TRBV12-4	.	TRBJ2-2	.	TGTGCCAGCAACAGGCGGTACACCGGGGAGCTGTTTTTT	CASNRRYTGELFF
TRBV5-1	.	TRBJ2-7	.	TGCGCCAGCAGCTTGGGAGGCAGAAAAAGCTCCTACGAGCAGTACTTC	CASSLGGRKSSYEQYF
TRBV11-2	.	TRBJ1-2	few	TGTGCCAGCAGCTTACAGGGGAACGGCTACACCTTC	CASSLQGNGYTF
TRBV3-1/TRBV3-2	TRBD2	TRBJ2-1	once	TGTGCCAGCAGCCAAAGAAGAGGGGGGACTAGGCACAATGAGCAGTTCTTC	CASSQRRGGTRHNEQFF
TRBV21-1	.	TRBJ2-1	.	TGTGCCAGCACCAAACGAGGCGATGAGCAGTTCTTC	CASTKRGDEQFF
TRBV7-6	TRBD1	TRBJ2-5	.	TGTGCCAGCAGCTTAGAAACAGGGGGTGCTGTGGGGACCCAGTACTTC	CASSLETGGAVGTQYF
TRBV4-1	TRBD1	TRBJ2-7	.	TGCGCCAGCAGCCAATCATCCACAGGGGTTGGCGAGCAGTACTTC	CASSQSSTGVGEQYF
TRBV6-4	TRBD1	TRBJ2-2	few	TGTGCCAGCAGTCGGGACAGGGGACACACCGGGGAGCTGTTTTTT	CASSRDRGHTGELFF
TRBV30	TRBD1	TRBJ1-2	few	TGTGCCTGGAGTATAGGACAGGGACGTGGCTACACCTTC	CAWSIGQGRGYTF
TRBV2	.	TRBJ1-4	.	TGTGCCAGCAGACCCAACCGACAGGCAACTAATGAAAAACTGTTTTTT	CASRPNRQATNEKLFF
TRBV25-1	.	TRBJ1-6	.	TGTGCCAGCAGAAGAGAGACAGGTAGCTCCTATAATTCACCCCTCCACTTT	CASRRETGSSYNSPLHF
TRBV7-9	TRBD1	TRBJ2-3	few	TGTGCCAGCAGCCCCGTGGGACAGCCCACAGATACGCAGTATTTT	CASSPVGQPTDTQYF
TRBV30	.	TRBJ2-1	.	TGTGCCTGGAGTGGAGTTACCAATGAGCAGTTCTTC	CAWSGVTNEQFF
TRBV27	TRBD1	TRBJ2-2	few	TGTGCCAGCAGGCACGGACAGGTTATCGGGGAGCTGTTTTTT	CASRHGQVIGELFF
TRBV24-1	TRBD1	TRBJ2-4	many	TGTGCCACCAGCGAACGGGACAGGGGCCCAAACATTCAGTACTTC	CATSERDRGPNIQYF
TRBV4-2	TRBD1	TRBJ1-5	.	TGTGCCAGCAGCCAAGATCAGTCGGGGACAGGGCTCGGGCCCCAGCATTTT	CASSQDQSGTGLGPQHF
TRBV28	.	TRBJ1-1	.	TGTGCCACCTCCGGCAGGGACAATATGAACACTGAAGCTTTCTTT	CATSGRDNMNTEAFF
TRBV24-1	.	TRBJ1-3	.	TGTGCCACCAGTGATTCGGGACTTGGCTCTGGAAACACCATATATTTT	CATSDSGLGSGNTIYF
TRBV5-1	TRBD1	TRBJ2-2	.	TGCGCCAGCAGCTACACTGCGGGACAGGGAGACACCGGGGAGCTGTTTTTT	CASSYTAGQGDTGELFF
TRBV7-2	.	TRBJ1-5	.	TGTGCCAGCAGCCAATGGAGGGATCAGCCCCAGCATTTT	CASSQWRDQPQHF
TRBV25-1	TRBD1	TRBJ2-7	.	TGTGCCAGCAGTGAGGCTCAGGGGGCCTACGAGCAGTACTTC	CASSEAQGAYEQYF
TRBV5-1	TRBD1	TRBJ2-7	.	TGCGCCAGCAGCTTGGAAGGGACAGGGGTTTACGAGCAGTACTTC	CASSLEGTGVYEQYF
TRBV18	.	TRBJ1-4	once	TGTGCCAGCTCACCACAGCGGCAGACGAATGAAAAACTGTTTTTT	CASSPQRQTNEKLFF